A selection of T cell receptor beta chains follows, all from one sample in a study of OX40 agonist ivuxolimab in advanced cancers. Libraries were prepared by immunoSEQ multiplex PCR; TCRdb keeps only in-frame clonotypes and omits some of them. The data hold fewer than 45,000 clones, with around 89% observed a single time. Sample: CD4+ or CD8+ T cells sorted from blood, taken in a trial of the OX40 agonist ivuxolimab. Every receptor here comes from an adult with an advanced solid tumor such as melanoma, head and neck, liver or kidney cancer. Each CDR3 is given with its conserved first and last residue. D genes are given only for firm matches. Clone size appears in some rows only: once, few, many, or a class for an expanded clone.

abundance,j_gene,v_gene,d_gene,CDR3nt,CDR3aa
few,TRBJ2-7,TRBV13,.,TGTGCCAGCAGCTTAACAACTCCGGAGCAGTACTTC,CASSLTTPEQYF
.,TRBJ2-7,TRBV29-1,TRBD1,TGCAGCGTTCAAGGGGGCACCCAGGGCGAGCAGTACTTC,CSVQGGTQGEQYF
few,TRBJ1-1,TRBV18,.,TGTGCCAGCTCACTTAGGAACACTGAAGCTTTCTTT,CASSLRNTEAFF
.,TRBJ2-7,TRBV5-8,.,TGTGCCAGCAGCTTAGCCCTAGTGCGAGAGCAGTACTTC,CASSLALVREQYF
few,TRBJ1-1,TRBV28,.,TGTGCCAGCACCACCTCGGGGATGACTGGCACTGAAGCTTTCTTT,CASTTSGMTGTEAFF
.,TRBJ2-3,TRBV7-3,.,TGTGCCAGCAGCCCGGGACTTCAAACAGATACGCAGTATTTT,CASSPGLQTDTQYF
once,TRBJ1-4,TRBV2,.,TGTGCCAGCAGTGTGTACAGGTCGGTCGAAAAACTGTTTTTT,CASSVYRSVEKLFF
.,TRBJ1-2,TRBV11-3,.,TGTGCCAGCAGCTTAGATGACTATGGCTACACCTTC,CASSLDDYGYTF
.,TRBJ2-7,TRBV6-6,.,TGTGCCAGCAGCCCCGGTCAAAATATCCCGGCCGAGCAGTACTTC,CASSPGQNIPAEQYF
.,TRBJ2-3,TRBV6-1,TRBD2,TGTGCCAGCAGTGGGACTAGCGGGGACCTGGATACGCAGTATTTT,CASSGTSGDLDTQYF
.,TRBJ1-2,TRBV6-5,TRBD1,TGTGCCAGCAGTTACTCGGGACAGGGGAAATATGGCTACACCTTC,CASSYSGQGKYGYTF
.,TRBJ1-1,TRBV6-5,.,TGTGCCAGCAGTTACTGGCCGGAAAAGAACACTGAAGCTTTCTTT,CASSYWPEKNTEAFF
.,TRBJ1-2,TRBV6-1,.,TGTGCCAGCAGTGAAACAGGGATATATGGCTACACCTTC,CASSETGIYGYTF
.,TRBJ1-1,TRBV18,.,TGTGCCAGCTCACCACGCGGACAGAAGGGGACTGAAGCTTTCTTT,CASSPRGQKGTEAFF
.,TRBJ2-7,TRBV28,.,TGTGCCACCACAAGGGGCAGCCTCTACGAGCAGTACTTC,CATTRGSLYEQYF
once,TRBJ1-3,TRBV4-3,.,TGCGCCAGCAGCCAAGGGCACCACTCTGGAAACACCATATATTTT,CASSQGHHSGNTIYF
once,TRBJ1-2,TRBV7-2,TRBD1,TGTGCCAGCAGCAAAGACAGGGGGCGAAACTATGGCTACACCTTC,CASSKDRGRNYGYTF
.,TRBJ1-4,TRBV27,TRBD1,TGTGCCAGCAGTTTTCTGACAGGGGGCGAAGAAAAACTGTTTTTT,CASSFLTGGEEKLFF
.,TRBJ2-1,TRBV5-1,.,TGCGCCAGCAGCTTGTTGGTGGGGGGGCAGAATGAGCAGTTCTTC,CASSLLVGGQNEQFF
.,TRBJ1-4,TRBV11-2,.,TGTGCCAGCAGCTTCAGTCCAGGGAATGAAAAACTGTTTTTT,CASSFSPGNEKLFF
once,TRBJ2-5,TRBV19,.,TGTGCCAGTAGTATAGAGTTAAGAGAGACCCAGTACTTC,CASSIELRETQYF
.,TRBJ1-3,TRBV6-5,.,TGTGCCAGCAGGCCTTCGGGGGGAACTGGAAACACCATATATTTT,CASRPSGGTGNTIYF
.,TRBJ1-5,TRBV5-5,TRBD1,TGTGCCAGCAGCCGTGACAGGGGGGACGCTCGGTCCCAGCATTTT,CASSRDRGDARSQHF
.,TRBJ1-2,TRBV28,.,TGTGCCAGCAGCCTAAGGGACAAAACAGGAGGCTACACCTTC,CASSLRDKTGGYTF
.,TRBJ1-1,TRBV7-9,.,TGTGCCAGCAGCTTAGCTGAAGGCACTGAAGCTTTCTTT,CASSLAEGTEAFF
once,TRBJ1-1,TRBV10-3,.,TGTGCCATCAGAGACCTCAGGGTCGCAAACACTGAAGCTTTCTTT,CAIRDLRVANTEAFF
.,TRBJ1-4,TRBV5-5,.,TGTGCCAGCAGCCTGGGGGGAATTGGGGAAAAACTGTTTTTT,CASSLGGIGEKLFF
.,TRBJ1-1,TRBV5-1,TRBD1,TGCGCCAGCAGCACGGGACAGCCGAACACTGAAGCTTTCTTT,CASSTGQPNTEAFF
.,TRBJ1-2,TRBV2,.,TGTGCCAGCAGTGACGGACGGCTAAACTATGGCTACACCTTC,CASSDGRLNYGYTF
.,TRBJ2-5,TRBV5-1,TRBD1,TGCGCCAGCAGCTTGTTTAGGGGGCAGGAGACCCAGTACTTC,CASSLFRGQETQYF
.,TRBJ1-1,TRBV19,.,TGTGCCAGTAGTACTACCCCCGGCGGGGTAGAAGCTTTCTTT,CASSTTPGGVEAFF
.,TRBJ2-1,TRBV4-2,.,TGTGCCAGCAGCCAAGGACCCTGGACCCGCCGACCTGATTACAATGAGCAGTTCTTC,CASSQGPWTRRPDYNEQFF
.,TRBJ1-2,TRBV15,.,TGTGCCACCAGCAGAGGCGGGCAGCCCTATGGCTACACCTTC,CATSRGGQPYGYTF
.,TRBJ2-7,TRBV5-1,.,TGCGCCAGCAGCCCTGGGGGGTCCCAACTCTACGAGCAGTACTTC,CASSPGGSQLYEQYF
.,TRBJ1-1,TRBV7-2,.,TGTGCCAGCAGCTTCACGACAGGCGTTAACACTGAAGCTTTCTTT,CASSFTTGVNTEAFF
.,TRBJ2-2,TRBV4-1,TRBD1,TGCGCCAGCAGCCAAGAGAGGCAGGGGGCGAACACCGGGGAGCTGTTTTTT,CASSQERQGANTGELFF
.,TRBJ1-5,TRBV18,TRBD1,TGTGCCAGCTCACCCGGACAGGGGCAAACTCAGCCCCAGCATTTT,CASSPGQGQTQPQHF
.,TRBJ1-4,TRBV27,.,TGTGCCAGCACCCTCAGCCTGGGTAGTGAAAAACTGTTTTTT,CASTLSLGSEKLFF
.,TRBJ1-2,TRBV4-3,.,TGCGCCAGCAGCCAAGTGGAGGGCAGGCGAGGCTACACCTTC,CASSQVEGRRGYTF
.,TRBJ1-1,TRBV10-3,TRBD1,TGTGCCATTCAAGACAGGGGGCGGAACACTGAAGCTTTCTTT,CAIQDRGRNTEAFF
few,TRBJ2-7,TRBV7-2,TRBD2,TGTGCCAGCAGCTTAGAACAGCGGGGGTCCGAGCAGTACTTC,CASSLEQRGSEQYF
.,TRBJ1-2,TRBV5-1,.,TGCGCCAGCAGCAACGCTGCGGACAGCCTTTACACCTTC,CASSNAADSLYTF
.,TRBJ2-3,TRBV28,.,TGTGCCAGCGCTCTAGCGACAGATACGCAGTATTTT,CASALATDTQYF
.,TRBJ2-2,TRBV7-9,TRBD1,TGTGCCAGCAGCAGATTACAGGGGCACACCGGGGAGCTGTTTTTT,CASSRLQGHTGELFF
.,TRBJ2-2,TRBV2,TRBD1,TGTGCCAGCAGGTCAGGACAGGGATCCACCGGGGAGCTGTTTTTT,CASRSGQGSTGELFF
.,TRBJ2-7,TRBV7-2,TRBD1,TGTGCCAGCAGCCCAGACAGGGGTGGGAAGTACTTC,CASSPDRGGKYF